The 27 T cell receptor beta chains reported below all come from one sample, sequenced in a study of blood T cell repertoires in COVID-19. Repertoires were generated with immunoSEQ multiplex PCR, while TCRdb's copy carries only in-frame clones and drops some. The table records 90,000 or so clones, roughly nine tenths of them present only once. The sample consisted of peripheral blood. These receptors were obtained from a woman between 65 and 79 years old with acute or convalescent COVID-19.

This rearrangement joins TRBV10-1 to TRBJ2-3, with TRBD1 matching over 10 bases. Germline-derived CDR1 and CDR2 are WNHNN and SYGVQD (reference sequence). This CDR3 has 16 residues. Trimming at V came to 5 bases and at J to 4 bases, leaving 9 bases not matched to a gene. CDR3 sequence: CASSPGTGVSADTQYF. The CDR3 nucleotides read TGCGCCAGCAGTCCCGGGACAGGGGTTAGCGCAGATACGCAGTATTTT.

V is TRBV28 and J is TRBJ1-3; D not resolved. V shed 5 bases and J shed 7 bases, with 12 bases lying between them. The CDR3 sequence is 13 residues long. In germline, CDR1 is MDHEN, CDR2 SYDVKM. Here the CDR3 DNA reads TGTGCCAGCAGTCCCTTTCTCCTGAACACCATATATTTT. Amino acid sequence: CASSPFLLNTIYF.

The CDR3: CASSLGAGAPYEQYV. CDR3 sequence (DNA): TGTGCCAGCAGCTTAGGAGCGGGGGCCCCTTACGAGCAGTACGTC. The chain recombines TRBV11-2 with TRBJ2-7; TRBD2 matches 8 bases. CDR3 length equals 15 residues. CDR1 and CDR2 from the germline V gene are SGHAT and FQNNGV. V dropped 1 base and J dropped 4; count of bases not matched to a gene: 6.

The table lists this clone with a few counts. This chain connects TRBV6-1 to TRBJ1-2, with D tentatively TRBD1 (6 bases). V lost 2 bases to trimming and J lost 4 bases, with 17 bases between them. CDR3 length equals 16 residues. Per the germline V gene, CDR1 is MNHNS and CDR2 is SASEGT. DNA of the CDR3: TGTGCCAGCAGTGAATGGGGAACAGGGAAGACCTATGGCTACACCTTC. Protein sequence: CASSEWGTGKTYGYTF.

V is TRBV5-1 and J is TRBJ1-3; 8 nucleotides align to TRBD1. The junction had 9 bases not matched to a gene; V was cut back by 4 bases and J by 0 bases. Per the germline V gene, CDR1 is SGHRS and CDR2 is YFSETQ. The CDR3 is 17 amino acids. The CDR3 nucleotides read TGCGCCAGCAGCCCGGGGACAGGAATGAGCTCTGGAAACACCATATATTTT. It encodes CASSPGTGMSSGNTIYF. Based on the CDR3 plus reference TRBV5-1 and TRBJ1-3, the full variable domain is KAGVTQTPRYLIKTRGQQVTLSCSPISGHRSVSWYQQTPGQGLQFLFEYFSETQRNKGNFPGRFSGRQFSNSRSEMNVSTLELGDSALYLCASSPGTGMSSGNTIYFGEGSWLTVV.

The chain combines TRBV9 with TRBJ2-7, with a weak D call TRBD1 (6 bases). The V and J ends lost 2 bases and 4 bases respectively, with 19 bases between them. Germline V gene sequence: CDR1 SGDLS, CDR2 YYNGEE. The CDR3 extends over 16 amino acids. CDR3 DNA: TGTGCCAGCAGCGTCCCACAGGGACCAAAAGAATACGAGCAGTACTTC. It codes for CASSVPQGPKEYEQYF.

The genes are TRBV11-3 and TRBJ2-1; D uncertain. The V end was cut by 0 bases, the J end by 2 bases, with 8 bases between. CDR3 length equals 15 residues. Germline lookup yields CDR1 SGHNT and CDR2 YENEEA. CDR3 nucleotides: TGTGCCAGCAGCTTAGAGGGCTTAACCTACAATGAGCAGTTCTTC. This translates into CASSLEGLTYNEQFF.

This rearrangement joins TRBV7-2 to TRBJ2-2; 7 nucleotides line up with TRBD1. Germline CDR1 and CDR2: SGHTA and FQGNSA. The CDR3 sequence is 15 residues long. Trimming at V came to 7 bases and at J to 8 bases, leaving 13 bases not matched to a gene. CDR3 nucleotides: TGTGCCAGCACCCCTAGGGGGCGCCCATCGGGGGAGCTGTTTTTT. It specifies CASTPRGRPSGELFF.

The gene calls are TRBV5-6 and TRBJ2-3; 8 nucleotides align to TRBD1. The CDR3 runs to 18 residues. Germline assignment: CDR1 SGHDT and CDR2 YYEEEE. V was clipped by 2 bases and J by 1 base; unmatched bases: 12. CDR3 in DNA: TGTGCCAGCAGCTTTTTAGGGACAGGAGGCTTCGGCACAGATACGCAGTATTTT. Translated, it gives CASSFLGTGGFGTDTQYF.

The chain carries TRBV18 and TRBJ2-1, with TRBD2 matching over 15 bases. Germline-derived CDR1 and CDR2 are KGHSH and LQKENI. J lost 8 bases, V lost 0 bases, and 5 bases had no gene match. The length of the CDR3 is 17 residues. The CDR3 sequence: CASSPPGLAGGGDEQFF. The CDR3 DNA reads as TGTGCCAGCTCACCACCGGGACTAGCGGGAGGTGGGGATGAGCAGTTCTTC. Full variable domain (outside the CDR3, taken from reference TRBV18 and TRBJ2-1): NAGVMQNPRHLVRRRGQEARLRCSPMKGHSHVYWYRQLPEEGLKFMVYLQKENIIDESGMPKERFSAEFPKEGPSILRIQQVVRGDSAAYFCASSPPGLAGGGDEQFFGPGTRLTVL.

This rearrangement joins TRBV28 to TRBJ1-6; D not certain. CDR1 is MDHEN and CDR2 is SYDVKM in the germline V gene. This CDR3 is built from 14 residues. Trimming pared 7 bases from V and 4 bases from J, leaving 11 bases between. The CDR3 sequence: CASIIGGYNSPLHF. DNA for the CDR3: TGTGCCAGCATCATTGGCGGATATAATTCACCCCTCCACTTT.

The rearrangement links TRBV7-9 to TRBJ1-5; 9 positions match TRBD1. The germline V gene has CDR1 SEHNR and CDR2 FQNEAQ (reference sequence). This CDR3 is 13 amino acids long. Trimming took 5 bases from V and 13 from J; bases not matched to a gene: 9. The CDR3 region has the DNA TGTGCCAGCAGCCCGTCGTCCGGGACAGGGCAGCATTTT. Protein: CASSPSSGTGQHF.

This chain joins TRBV5-8 and TRBJ1-5; D is perhaps TRBD1 (5 bases). V lost 2 bases and J lost 1, with 10 bases in between. Germline CDR1 reads SGHTS; CDR2 reads YDEGEE. The CDR3 contains 15 residues. In DNA form, the CDR3 reads TGTGCCAGCAGCTTCCAGGGCCGGAGCAATCAGCCCCAGCATTTT. Protein product: CASSFQGRSNQPQHF.

The CDR3 region is CASSTTGRGDTQYF. CDR3 in DNA: TGTGCCAGTAGTACCACAGGGAGAGGGGATACGCAGTATTTT. J is TRBJ2-3 and V is TRBV19; D perhaps matches TRBD1 (6 bases). Trimming stripped 4 bases from V and 6 bases from J, with 14 bases between. The germline CDR1 and CDR2 sequences are LNHDA and SQIVND (reference sequence). CDR3 length: 14 amino acids.

The chain is built from TRBV5-5 and TRBJ1-2, with D tentatively TRBD1 (6 bases). The germline CDR1 and CDR2 sequences are SGHKS and YYEKEE (reference sequence). CDR3 size: 14 residues. Trimming left V 0 bases short and J 7 bases short, with 13 bases between. This CDR3 reads CASSLAQGQGGYTF. CDR3 in DNA: TGTGCCAGCAGCTTGGCCCAGGGGCAAGGTGGCTACACCTTC.

The chain links TRBV27 to TRBJ1-1, with a tentative D call TRBD1 (5 bases). Trimming shortened V by 6 bases and J by 1 base, and 12 bases separated the two germline ends. The CDR3 is 14 residues long. Germline V gene lookup returns CDR1 MNHEY and CDR2 SMNVEV (reference sequence). The CDR3 protein is CASREAGRNTEAFF. CDR3 nucleotides: TGTGCCAGCAGAGAAGCGGGGCGGAACACTGAAGCTTTCTTT.

A few counts support this clone. The gene calls are TRBV2 and TRBJ2-2; possibly TRBD1 for D (6 bases). Between the trimmed V and J ends, which lost 6 bases and 2 bases, there was a span of 13 bases. CDR1 is SNHLY and CDR2 is FYNNEI in the germline V gene. The CDR3 totals 15 residues. For the CDR3, the DNA is TGTGCCAGCAGGAAACGGGACACAAACACCGGGGAGCTGTTTTTT. Translation gives CASRKRDTNTGELFF.

CDR3 protein: CASSYSPGVQYF. In DNA form, the CDR3 reads TGTGCCAGCAGTTACTCCCCCGGGGTTCAGTACTTC. The rearrangement links TRBV6-2 or TRBV6-3 to TRBJ2-7; D might be TRBD2 (5 bases). V was cut by 0 bases and J by 10 bases, with 10 bases left in between. The germline V gene has CDR1 MNHEY and CDR2 SVGEGT. The CDR3 length is 12 residues.

This clone was seen a single time. The chain has TRBV2 and TRBJ2-2; TRBD1 is a possible D gene (5 bases). The germline V gene has CDR1 SNHLY and CDR2 FYNNEI. The V end lost 7 bases, the J end lost 0 bases, and 12 bases lay between the germline ends. The CDR3 is 15 amino acids. As DNA, the CDR3 is TGTGCCAGCAAATTCGACAGATCGAACACCGGGGAGCTGTTTTTT. Amino acid sequence: CASKFDRSNTGELFF.

This chain uses TRBV5-1 with TRBJ2-5; 8 positions match TRBD2. The germline gives CDR1 SGHRS, CDR2 YFSETQ. V lost 2 bases and J lost 4; bases outside the gene matches: 7. The CDR3 contains 15 residues. The CDR3 protein is CASSFGGAARETQYF. Here the CDR3 DNA reads TGCGCCAGCAGCTTCGGGGGGGCCGCTCGAGAGACCCAGTACTTC.

This chain connects TRBV7-9 to TRBJ1-1; TRBD1 agrees at 11 bases. Per germline, CDR1 SEHNR and CDR2 FQNEAQ (reference sequence). The CDR3 spans 13 residues. V shed 5 bases, J shed 9 bases, and the junction held 5 bases outside the gene matches. The DNA of the CDR3 is TGTGCCAGCAGCCCGGACAGGGGGCGACAAGCTTTCTTT. It translates to CASSPDRGRQAFF.

V is TRBV9 and J is TRBJ2-6; D is possibly TRBD2 (7 bases). Germline CDR1 SGDLS, CDR2 YYNGEE. The length of the CDR3 is 18 residues. V was clipped by 5 bases and J by 2 bases, with 20 bases between them. CDR3 sequence (DNA): TGTGCCAGCAGGGGGGGGCCCCGCGCCTCCCCTGGGGCCAACGTCCTGACTTTC. It yields the protein CASRGGPRASPGANVLTF.

The rearrangement uses TRBV28 and TRBJ1-4, with 7 bases that match TRBD1. The CDR3 runs to 16 residues. Germline CDR1 and CDR2: MDHEN and SYDVKM. V lost 6 bases to trimming and J lost 6 bases; unmatched junction nucleotides: 13. The CDR3 sequence is CASRQYEGARDEKLFF. CDR3 nucleotides: TGTGCCAGCAGACAGTACGAGGGGGCAAGGGATGAAAAACTGTTTTTT.

The V and J genes are TRBV24-1 and TRBJ2-1; TRBD1 matches at 12 bases. Trimming removed 9 bases from V and 7 bases from J; junction bases left unmatched: 3. This CDR3 has 13 residues. CDR1 is KGHDR and CDR2 is SFDVKD in the germline V gene. The DNA of the CDR3 is TGTGCCACCGGGGGACAGGGGGCAAATGAGCAGTTCTTC. Protein sequence: CATGGQGANEQFF.

This chain's CDR3 is CASSLGTGRAEQFF. The CDR3 nucleotides are TGTGCCAGCAGCCTTGGGACAGGGCGGGCTGAGCAGTTCTTC. The chain has TRBV6-4 and TRBJ2-1; 9 bases map to TRBD1. The CDR3 spans 14 residues. V was pared by 6 bases and J by 9 bases, with 9 bases of the junction left unmatched. Germline V lookup: CDR1 MRHNA, CDR2 SNTAGT.

The chain is built from TRBV7-9 and TRBJ2-1; D is ambiguous. The CDR3 has 16 residues. Germline assignment: CDR1 SEHNR and CDR2 FQNEAQ (reference sequence). Trimming took off 1 base at V and 0 bases at J, with 10 bases between the two ends. CDR3 region: CASSLVREYSYNEQFF. DNA of the CDR3: TGTGCCAGCAGCTTAGTTCGCGAATACTCCTACAATGAGCAGTTCTTC.

This chain connects TRBV5-1 to TRBJ2-3, with 16 bases lining up with TRBD2. With 4 bases clipped from V and 5 bases from J, the junction kept 7 bases outside the gene matches. CDR3 length equals 17 residues. CDR1 and CDR2 (germline): SGHRS, YFSETQ. CDR3 loop: CASSLGTSGGVKDTQYF. DNA of the CDR3: TGCGCCAGCAGCCTAGGGACTAGCGGGGGGGTTAAAGATACGCAGTATTTT.